The source of this T cell receptor beta chain is a study of CD8 T cells in Susac syndrome (dated by TCRdb to the late 2010s). Context from the whole study: Of the Susac syndrome patients who were sequenced, about 6 had clinically active disease and roughly eight were in clinical remission. Susac syndrome patients were therapy-naive, on corticosteroids (some also receiving IVIg), or on IVIg alone at blood withdrawal. Whether CD8+ T cell activation and differentiation in Susac syndrome was antigen driven was tested using repertoire sequencing. Overall study results and their limits: The number of individuals in the TCR sequencing and HLA analysis was recognized as being relatively small. The CD4+ T cell repertoire of patients with Susac syndrome showed no detectable clonal expansion.

RNA was extracted using the RNeasy kit, and roughly 0.5 to 1 ug of the RNA was reverse transcribed with random hexamers. The immunoSEQ multiplex PCR assay, covering 54 Vbeta and 13 Jbeta segments, was used to amplify TCR beta CDR3 regions. To correct PCR amplification bias, a synthetic template baseline was used for both primer optimization and computational correction. Per the authors' processing: Only productive sequences were kept, with reads annotated to V, D and J genes according to IMGT and analyzed in immunoSEQ Analyzer. Clonality was computed as one minus Shannon entropy normalized by log2 of the number of productive unique sequences. Public and private clones were assessed among the 100 most prevalent clones of each patient and control. A clone was defined as Susac-specific if it was absent from the healthy and MS cohorts, from over a thousand published viral clones and from other ImmuneACCESS disease sequences. TCRdb handled the public reads itself, with Q25 trimming in fastp and clone calling in MiXCR, and kept productive beta chains. Duplicate CDR3 protein sequences are folded into a single record with the most common DNA and genes. Clone size and V and J calls follow TCRdb, not the original study. For this sample there are about 94,000 distinct CDR3 sequences; over 90% appear just once. Approximately 0.3% of the sample is in the top ten clones.

CDR1 is given as ENHRY and CDR2 as SYGVKD, both from the germline V gene. Trimmed from V: 6 bases; trimmed from J: 2 bases; junction bases lacking a gene match: 2. The CDR3 spans 13 residues, from the cysteine through the phenylalanine. The DNA shown is the 39-base CDR3, in frame from base 1. Turning to this clonotype: It has no known antigen specificity. No base qualities exist here, and no much larger clone lies one base off it.

Peripheral blood CD8+ and CD4+ T cells from healthy donors, Susac syndrome patients and multiple sclerosis patients were profiled using high-throughput TCR beta sequencing. Susac syndrome patients met recently defined diagnostic criteria for definite or probable disease. Bulk CD8+ and CD4+ T cells were purified magnetically by negative isolation, whereas CD8+ TEMRA cells were enriched by FACS. Blood was collected in EDTA tubes and processed within 24 hours, with PBMCs isolated through density gradient centrifugation. PBMCs intended for TCR sequencing were frozen in liquid nitrogen and were later thawed in a 37 degrees C water bath. Purity of sorted or isolated CD4+, CD8+ and CD8+ TEMRA cells was at least 90%.

Rearrangement joined TRBV10-3 to TRBJ2-3, with 7 central nucleotides matching TRBD1. The material sequenced was CD4+ T cells from PBMCs. This clonotype originated in a human donor with Susac syndrome. The CDR3 protein is CAISDRATDTQYF. The DNA is as follows: TGTGCCATCAGCGACAGGGCCACAGATACGCAGTATTTT.